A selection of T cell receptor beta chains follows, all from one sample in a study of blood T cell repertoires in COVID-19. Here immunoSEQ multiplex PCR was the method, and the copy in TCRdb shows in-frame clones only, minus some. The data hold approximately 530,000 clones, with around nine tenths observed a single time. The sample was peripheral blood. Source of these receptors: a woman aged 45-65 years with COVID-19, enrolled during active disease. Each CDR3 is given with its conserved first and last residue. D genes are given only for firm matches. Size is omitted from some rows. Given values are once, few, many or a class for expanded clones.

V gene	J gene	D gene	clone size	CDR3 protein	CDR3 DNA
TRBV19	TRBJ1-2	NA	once	CASSRPRQDYGYTF	TGTGCCAGTAGTCGTCCCCGACAGGATTATGGCTACACCTTC
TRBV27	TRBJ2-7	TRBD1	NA	CASSFPGTGTGQSEQYF	TGTGCCAGCAGTTTCCCCGGAACCGGGACAGGGCAGTCCGAGCAGTACTTC
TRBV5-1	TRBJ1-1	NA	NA	CASSTPGGTEAFF	TGCGCCAGCAGCACTCCGGGTGGGACTGAAGCTTTCTTT
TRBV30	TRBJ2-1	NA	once	CAWVGDNEQFF	TGTGCCTGGGTCGGGGACAATGAGCAGTTCTTC
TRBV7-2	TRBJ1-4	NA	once	CASSINSGKLFF	TGTGCCAGCAGCATTAACTCGGGGAAACTGTTTTTT
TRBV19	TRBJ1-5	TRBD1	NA	CASSAGQRWGEGNQPQHF	TGTGCCAGTAGTGCGGGACAGAGGTGGGGGGAAGGTAATCAGCCCCAGCATTTT
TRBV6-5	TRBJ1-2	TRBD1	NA	CASSYADRTNYGYTF	TGTGCCAGCAGTTACGCGGACAGGACTAACTATGGCTACACCTTC
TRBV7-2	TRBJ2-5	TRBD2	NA	CASSLGTSGGQETQYF	TGTGCCAGCAGCTTAGGGACTAGCGGGGGCCAAGAGACCCAGTACTTC
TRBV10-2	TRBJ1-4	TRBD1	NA	CASGDRGRFGEKLFF	TGCGCCAGCGGCGACAGGGGACGTTTTGGGGAAAAACTGTTTTTT
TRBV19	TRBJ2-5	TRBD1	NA	CASSTGTASKGQYF	TGTGCCAGTAGTACAGGGACAGCATCAAAAGGCCAGTACTTC
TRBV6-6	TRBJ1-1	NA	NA	CASSSREQINTEAFF	TGTGCCAGCAGTTCCAGGGAACAGATTAACACTGAAGCTTTCTTT
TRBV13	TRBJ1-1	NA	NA	CASSARLNTEAFF	TGTGCCAGCAGCGCGAGGTTGAACACTGAAGCTTTCTTT
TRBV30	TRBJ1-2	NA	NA	CAWSVNFGTDYGYTF	TGTGCCTGGAGTGTAAATTTTGGGACTGATTATGGCTACACCTTC
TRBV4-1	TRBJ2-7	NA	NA	CASSQDTGSSYEQYF	TGCGCCAGCAGCCAGGATACAGGGAGCTCCTACGAGCAGTACTTC
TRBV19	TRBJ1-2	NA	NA	CASTSVGGGYGYTF	TGTGCCAGTACTTCCGTGGGGGGGGGCTATGGCTACACCTTC
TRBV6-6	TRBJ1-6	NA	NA	CASSVLQVLNSPLHF	TGTGCCAGCAGTGTACTACAGGTCCTCAATTCACCCCTCCACTTT
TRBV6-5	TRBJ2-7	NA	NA	CASSPIAHEQYF	TGTGCCAGCAGCCCGATAGCGCACGAGCAGTACTTC
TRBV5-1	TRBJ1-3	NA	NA	CASSLGTAGNTIYF	TGCGCCAGCAGCTTAGGAACAGCCGGAAACACCATATATTTT